The 6 T cell receptor beta chains below come from one sample, sequenced in a study of CD8 T cells in Susac syndrome. Random hexamers were used to reverse transcribe the RNA input (about 0.5 to 1 ug). MiXCR, applied by TCRdb to the immunoSEQ multiplex PCR reads, yields one record per CDR3 protein. The data hold roughly 86,000 distinct CDR3 sequences, with around 96% observed a single time. Material: CD8+ T cells from PBMCs. Receptor source: a human donor with Susac syndrome.

The chain recombines TRBV20-1 with TRBJ2-3; D unclear. V gave up 1 base and J gave up 6 bases, with 5 bases separating them. The CDR3 spans 11 residues. Germline CDR1 and CDR2: DFQATT and SNEGSKA (reference sequence). Here the CDR3 DNA reads TGCAGTGCTAGAGCTGTGGATACGCAGTATTTT. Amino acids: CSARAVDTQYF.

The chain is built from TRBV30 and TRBJ1-6; D possibly corresponds to TRBD1 (6 bases). The V gene lost 5 bases and the J gene lost 7 bases, with 12 bases spanning the gap. Germline values: CDR1 GTSNPN, CDR2 SVGIG (reference sequence). This CDR3 spans 13 amino acids. The CDR3 loop is CAWGRGGNSPLHF. The CDR3 nucleotides are TGTGCCTGGGGCAGGGGAGGCAATTCACCCCTCCACTTT.

The rearrangement uses TRBV25-1 and TRBJ2-5; D is tentatively TRBD1 or TRBD2 (6 bases each). Germline CDR1 and CDR2: MGHDK and SYGVNS. V lost 1 base and J 4 bases, leaving 13 bases between the germline ends. This CDR3 is 15 amino acids long. The DNA of the CDR3 is TGTGCCAGCAGTGAATTAGGAGGGGGTGGAGAGACCCAGTACTTC. Protein product: CASSELGGGGETQYF.

The genes are TRBV30 and TRBJ1-2, with D unclear. V shed 3 bases and J shed 6 bases, with 17 bases lying between them. This CDR3 comprises 14 residues. Germline CDR1 reads GTSNPN; CDR2 reads SVGIG (reference sequence). CDR3 loop: CAWRTSGGVDGYTF. The CDR3 DNA reads as TGTGCCTGGAGAACCTCAGGAGGAGTTGATGGCTACACCTTC.

The chain's CDR3 is CSASERGGATGELFF. CDR3 nucleotide sequence: TGCAGTGCTAGTGAGCGGGGGGGAGCCACCGGGGAGCTGTTTTTT. The V call is TRBV20-1, the J call TRBJ2-2; 10 nucleotides agree with TRBD2. Germline V gene lookup returns CDR1 DFQATT and CDR2 SNEGSKA (reference sequence). The length of the CDR3 is 15 residues. V dropped 3 bases and J dropped 4; count of bases not matched to a gene: 5.

The chain is built from TRBV5-1 and TRBJ1-3; perhaps TRBD1 as D (6 bases). The germline gives CDR1 SGHRS, CDR2 YFSETQ. The CDR3 is 15 amino acids. Trimming pared 0 bases from V and 0 bases from J, leaving 7 bases between. The CDR3 is CASSLVQGSGNTIYF. In DNA form, the CDR3 reads TGCGCCAGCAGCTTGGTACAGGGCTCTGGAAACACCATATATTTT.